The source of this T cell receptor (beta chain) is a study of blood T cell repertoires in COVID-19. Turning to the study itself: Donors in the United States, Italy and Spain gave samples during acute or convalescent COVID-19.

The authors' processing: Estimation of nucleated cell counts was performed using reference gene primer amplification. Method: immunoSEQ multiplex PCR; TCRdb's copy keeps in-frame clones and lacks some. That table gives V, J and clone size, and the DNA gave D and trimming. The table shows about 160,000 clones, with around 82% occurring only once. The CDR3 is 16 amino acids. The V and J ends lost 1 base and 3 bases, in that order; junction bases with no gene match: 6. Germline CDR1 SGHAT, CDR2 FQNNGV. The sample taken for sequencing was peripheral blood. The receptor comes from a man aged 55 to 69 with active or convalescent COVID-19. The rearrangement uses TRBV11-2 and TRBJ1-3, with 7 bases identical to TRBD1. CDR3 DNA sequence: TGTGCCAGCAGCTTAGGCGCAGGGGGTTTTGGAAACACCATATATTTT. This translates into CASSLGAGGFGNTIYF.